This T cell receptor beta chain comes out of a study of T cells in localized non-small cell lung cancer. Germline loops: CDR1 SGHTA, CDR2 FQGNSA. Germline trimming cut 5 bases from V and 0 bases from J; bases unmatched to any gene: 6. This CDR3 is built from 16 residues. Here immunoSEQ multiplex PCR was the method, and the copy in TCRdb shows in-frame clones only, minus some. This table holds tens of thousands of clones, about 87% found once. The sequenced sample was peripheral blood, obtained before any cancer treatment. The origin of this receptor is a man aged 18 to 49 with stage I lung adenocarcinoma. The genes are TRBV7-2 and TRBJ2-1; 8 bases match TRBD2. This CDR3 reads CASSLSGASSYNEQFF. DNA for the CDR3: TGTGCCAGCAGCCTTAGCGGGGCGAGCTCCTACAATGAGCAGTTCTTC.